A single T cell receptor (beta chain) is shown here with its context. Its antigen is not identified. These data are taken from a study of CD8+CD57+ T cells in acquired aplastic anemia. Study summary: CD4+ and CD8+ cells, once sorted, gave DNA averaging approximately 3.3 ug.

For CDR3 and TCR beta VDJ profiling, genomic DNA was the template used. TCRdb analysed the reads with MiXCR anew, one entry per CDR3 protein. The data contain 150,000 to 200,000 distinct CDR3 sequences, 55% to 70% of them singletons. Study-wide results and limits: A set of about 28 CD8+ CDR3 sequences was shared between patients and controls, and these sequences appeared highly expressed in patients. Significance was not reached for CD8+ Simpson's diversity between patients and controls.

The clonotype originates from a human donor in good health. The material sequenced was sorted CD4+, CD8+, or CD8+CD57+ T cells (not recorded which) from PBMCs.

Here the CDR3 DNA reads TGTGCCAGCACAGGGTCTAATTCACCCCTCCACTTT. This sequence encodes CASTGSNSPLHF. The rearrangement uses TRBV7-2 and TRBJ1-6; possibly TRBD1 for D (5 bases). The CDR3 totals 12 residues. Trimming removed 7 bases at V and 6 bases at J, with 7 bases between. Germline V CDR1 and CDR2: SGHTA, FQGNSA.